A selection of T cell receptor beta chains follows, all from one sample in a study of blood T cell repertoires in COVID-19. Some clones are missing from TCRdb's copy, which holds only in-frame ones; the method was immunoSEQ multiplex PCR. This sample yields 220,000 or so clones, of which around 84% are seen a single time; around 3% belongs to the top ten. The sample comprised peripheral blood. The receptor set was obtained from a man aged 45 to 65 who had recovered from COVID-19. Both conserved end residues are part of each CDR3.

j_call cdr3_length v_call cdr3_aa
TRBJ2-1 17 TRBV18 CASSPRTRGTGYNEQFF
TRBJ2-5 15 TRBV19 CASSMVGDRQETQYF
TRBJ2-5 17 TRBV4-1 CASSLTGLAGDGETQYF
TRBJ2-1 14 TRBV5-1 CASSLEAAYNEQFF
TRBJ2-7 16 TRBV11-2 CASSPGTSRGSYEQYF
TRBJ2-2 16 TRBV11-2 CASSSIAVPGTGELFF
TRBJ2-5 14 TRBV19 CASSITGGKETQYF
TRBJ2-3 15 TRBV10-2 CASSDGLAGTDTQYF
TRBJ2-2 16 TRBV19 CASSILGTGNTGELFF
TRBJ1-5 15 TRBV28 CASSTGQGINQPQHF
TRBJ2-1 13 TRBV30 CACTGTSGSNRFF
TRBJ2-1 15 TRBV29-1 CSVGFDRVIYNEQFF
TRBJ2-7 15 TRBV5-1 CASSGTSGVSYEQYF
TRBJ2-3 16 TRBV5-1 CASSLFRDRPTDTQYF
TRBJ1-4 16 TRBV5-1 CASSLAGTGTNEKLFF
TRBJ2-7 11 TRBV20-1 CSVAGGYEQYF
TRBJ2-5 14 TRBV7-9 CASSLVGDWGTQYF
TRBJ1-4 16 TRBV28 CASNALTGQPNEKLFF
TRBJ2-1 17 TRBV27 CASSPRAPDSSYNEQFF
TRBJ2-1 15 TRBV27 CASSPGTSGYNEQFF
TRBJ1-5 15 TRBV7-2 CASSLRQGSGQPQHF
TRBJ1-5 18 TRBV4-2 CASSRHDRGPPFNQPQHF
TRBJ2-4 17 TRBV28 CASSSHSWSGMKNIQYF
TRBJ2-5 12 TRBV13 CASSSHRGTQYF
TRBJ2-7 15 TRBV5-1 CASSIGGTGGHEQYF
TRBJ2-7 16 TRBV27 CASSIIPGQGTYEQYF
TRBJ1-5 15 TRBV24-1 CATSDQGVGNQPQHF
TRBJ1-5 18 TRBV21-1 CASSKGGPDTYSNQPQHF
TRBJ2-5 14 TRBV18 CASSPGTGRETQYF
TRBJ2-5 12 TRBV18 CASSPGGETQYF
TRBJ2-2 12 TRBV7-9 CASSPGWGELFF
TRBJ2-5 12 TRBV30 CAWSLTAGTQYF
TRBJ2-2 14 TRBV28 CASSFSVNTGELFF
TRBJ2-7 14 TRBV29-1 CSIRSGQGTYEQYF
TRBJ1-2 14 TRBV6-5 CASRRGEGALGYTF
TRBJ1-5 16 TRBV28 CASSLVAGRSNQPQHF
TRBJ2-1 17 TRBV19 CASSWTSGRSSYNEQFF
TRBJ2-6 18 TRBV5-1 CASSLTGTGAPGANVLTF
TRBJ2-5 14 TRBV28 CASSSTGGAQTQYF
TRBJ1-4 15 TRBV3-1/TRBV3-2 CASSQRGSGREKLFF
TRBJ1-2 14 TRBV9 CASSVEGPGDGYTF